This T cell receptor beta chain emerged from a study of blood T cell repertoires in COVID-19. Using immunoSEQ multiplex PCR, the repertoire was profiled, and TCRdb retains in-frame clones only, with some absent. Among approximately 140,000 clones listed, roughly 89% were seen once. This clone was recorded once. Trimming cost V 4 bases and J 3 bases; bases outside gene matches: 7. The CDR3 has 14 amino acids. Germline CDR1 SGHRS, CDR2 YFSETQ. The TCR comes from a man aged 50 to 59 with active or convalescent COVID-19. The sequencing input was peripheral blood. This chain uses TRBV5-1 with TRBJ2-7, with TRBD2 matching over 7 bases. The CDR3 DNA follows: TGCGCCAGCAGCCTGGGCGGGGGAGGCTACGAGCAGTACTTC. Its protein product is CASSLGGGGYEQYF.